This T cell receptor beta chain was documented in a study of technical replicates of blood from a few donors. Measured with immunoSEQ multiplex PCR; TCRdb has only the in-frame clones, and not every one. The sample carries roughly 71,000 clones, roughly 92% recorded once. V lost 7 bases and J lost 0, with 13 bases in between. The CDR3 has 14 residues. From germline, CDR1 is MDHEN and CDR2 SYDVKM. The genes are TRBV28 and TRBJ2-7; D is unresolved. The sequence came from a human donor in good health. The sequenced material came from T cells isolated from PBMCs. The CDR3 sequence: CASTEVGNSYEQYF. DNA of the CDR3: TGTGCCAGCACTGAGGTCGGCAACTCCTACGAGCAGTACTTC.